The present entry profiles one TCR beta chain with its context. Its antigen is still unknown. No much larger clonotype is one base removed from it; base qualities were not supplied. The data were obtained in a study of CD8 T cells in Susac syndrome (dated by TCRdb to the late 2010s). For the wider study: Of the Susac syndrome patients who were sequenced, 5 or 6 had clinically active disease and roughly eight were in clinical remission. Clonality of the CD8+ T cell repertoire was compared between eleven to twelve healthy donors, roughly 14 Susac syndrome patients and about 15 multiple sclerosis patients. Repertoire sequencing was used to test whether CD8+ T cell activation and differentiation in Susac syndrome was antigen driven. At the time of blood withdrawal, Susac syndrome patients were either therapy-naive, taking corticosteroids (with some also receiving IVIg), or on IVIg alone. The full study reports these points: Clonal expansion was observed in Susac syndrome CD8+ repertoires, with the highest expansion in CD8+ TEMRA cells and greater expansion in clinically active than in remitting patients. The TCR sequencing and HLA analysis was acknowledged to have included a relatively small number of individuals. Sixteen and five Susac-specific public clones were found in the total CD8+ and CD8+ TEMRA repertoires, respectively.

V is shortened by 2 bases, J by 6 bases, and the region joining them spans 10 bases. The cysteine opens and the phenylalanine closes a CDR3 of 13 amino acids. Just CDR3 DNA is preserved here, 39 bases in frame from base 1. Peripheral blood CD8+ and CD4+ T cells from healthy donors, Susac syndrome patients and multiple sclerosis patients were profiled using high-throughput TCR beta sequencing. The Susac syndrome patients fulfilled recently defined diagnostic criteria for either definite or probable disease. CD8+ TEMRA cells were enriched by FACS, while bulk CD8+ and CD4+ T cells were purified by magnetic negative isolation. Blood was collected in EDTA tubes and processed within 24 hours, with PBMCs isolated through density gradient centrifugation. PBMCs destined for TCR sequencing were cryopreserved in liquid nitrogen and later thawed in a 37 °C water bath. The sorted or isolated CD4+, CD8+ and CD8+ TEMRA cells had a purity of 90% or higher.

RNA was extracted with the RNeasy kit and about 0.5 to 1 ug was reverse transcribed using random hexamers. TCR beta CDR3 regions were amplified with the immunoSEQ multiplex PCR assay covering 54 Vbeta and 13 Jbeta segments. To correct PCR amplification bias, a synthetic template baseline was used for both primer optimization and computational correction. The source study handled its data this way. Reads were annotated to V, D and J genes per IMGT and analyzed with immunoSEQ Analyzer, keeping only productive sequences. To calculate clonality, Shannon entropy was normalized by log2 of the number of productive unique sequences and then subtracted from one. For each patient and control, public and private clones were evaluated within the 100 most prevalent clones. A clone was defined as Susac-specific if it was absent from the healthy and MS cohorts, from about 1,100 published viral clones and from other ImmuneACCESS disease sequences. TCRdb trimmed the raw reads at Q25, called clones with MiXCR and kept productive beta chains. One record per CDR3 amino acid sequence lists the most common genes and DNA. The V and J calls reflect TCRdb's pipeline rather than the authors' work. The sample records roughly 150,000 distinct CDR3 sequences, just under 95% of which are singletons. Roughly 0.17% of the sample comes from the top ten.

This chain joins TRBV12-3 or TRBV12-4 to TRBJ1-2, with a tentative D gene TRBD1 over 5 matching bases. The source of this sequence is a human donor with Susac syndrome. Sequenced input: CD8+ T cells from PBMCs. The nucleotide sequence is TGTGCCAGCAGTTTATTTGGGGCTCATGGCTACACCTTC. Its coded protein is CASSLFGAHGYTF.